This TCR beta chain was captured by sequencing in a study of shared clonotypes between healthy human individuals. Here immunoSEQ multiplex PCR was the method, and the copy in TCRdb shows in-frame clones only, minus some. The repertoire holds millions of clones, approximately 95% seen once, with more than 0.1% in the top ten. To note about this clone: Its antigen remains unknown.

Trimming took off 5 bases at V and 0 bases at J, with 11 bases between the two ends. CDR1 and CDR2 from the germline V gene are MNHNY and SVGAGI (reference sequence). The CDR3 has 16 residues. Overall study findings and caveats: Relative to clonotypes present in all four donors, those not shared had lower generation probabilities. Naive subsets generally had larger estimated richness than memory subsets.

Sequenced material: naive CD4+ T cells sorted from blood. Subset here: CD45RA+ positively selected. The TCR was taken from a young man in good health. This chain links TRBV6-6 with TRBJ1-6; D uncertain. The CDR3 is CASSPKGSSYNSPLHF. CDR3 in DNA: TGTGCCAGCAGTCCCAAAGGTAGCTCCTATAATTCACCCCTCCACTTT.